The present T cell receptor (beta chain) was sequenced within a study of T cell responses to AZD1222 COVID-19 vaccine (dated by TCRdb to the early 2020s). For context, the study as a whole: AZD1222 recipients with second doses at about 4 weeks or about 12 weeks were pooled, because spike-specific TCR depth and breadth did not differ between schedules. TCR sequencing covered 233 trial participants: 200 to 220 given two doses of AZD1222 and about 26 given two doses of MenACWY control vaccine. Trial participants were enrolled into age subgroups of 18-55, 56-69 and 70-plus years, which contained around 140, 26 and 57 TCR-sequenced participants, respectively.

Read against the paper, the sample's time point label means: baseline before first vaccination. Samples from vaccinated people were obtained from the UK trials COV001 and COV002, which included a single-blind randomized controlled phase 2/3 trial of AZD1222 (ChAdOx1 nCoV-19) in healthy adults. Trial participant PBMC samples were collected at day 0 and day 28 after the second dose for TCRbeta chain sequencing. Summary of the overall study and its limitations: Because no day 14 peak-response samples were available, repertoires were characterized only after the peak T cell response. Conclusions about previously exposed vaccinees are limited, since just six AZD1222 recipients were seropositive for SARS-CoV-2 at baseline. Reportedly, almost half of the unique spike-specific TCRs recognized epitopes lying outside the regions that are mutated in the B.1.351 and B.1.1.7 variants. The 56-69-year group was small, and its depth increase did not reach significance, likely because of low power. After two AZD1222 doses, both the breadth and the depth of spike-specific TCRs were significantly higher than at day 0 and than in MenACWY recipients. CD4 TCRs associated with the vaccine covered the entire spike protein, and the dominant responses were in regions 160-218 and 743-854. Participants were mostly white British and included more females than males, and it was suggested by the authors that clonal diversity may have been underestimated.

Turning to this clone: The antigen it binds to is not known. Base quality data are lacking; no much larger clone is found one base away.

The CDR3 starts with the cysteine, ends with the phenylalanine, and has 14 residues. Only the CDR3 portion is preserved as DNA: 42 bases, with reading frame beginning at the first base. V drops 5 bases and J drops 0 bases, leaving 10 bases in between. CDR1 SGHTA and CDR2 FQGNSA are derived from the germline V gene. The CDR3 regions of human TCRbeta chains were analyzed by immunosequencing. The original methods were these. TCRs in the repertoires were matched against a reference library of SARS-CoV-2-specific TCRs that had been generated with the MIRA antigen-specificity platform. Breadth meant the fraction of unique TCRs that were SARS-CoV-2-associated, whereas depth meant the fraction of total T cells that were SARS-CoV-2-associated. Using the MIRA data, every spike-specific TCR was mapped to the spike region that the TCR reacted to and assigned to either a CD4 or a CD8 class. Log10-transformed breadth and depth values were compared by one-way ANOVA with Sidak's multiple comparisons tests. The immuneACCESS repertoire file appears here via TCRdb, limited to in-frame rearrangements. These files lack a portion of the clones; in checked studies, under half of the deficit traces to unresolved V genes, and the cause of the others is not known. For V, J and clone size, that table is used; D and trimming come from the DNA. The sample contains some 100,000 clones, around 87% of them found a single time. 5.2% of the sample is held by the ten biggest clonotypes.

Source: peripheral blood, taken on day 0 of AZD1222 vaccination. This sequence uses TRBV7-2 and TRBJ1-2, with the D gene too uncertain to name. The receptor was isolated from an adult in good health. In nucleotides, the sequence is TGTGCCAGCAGCCCCGGCTTTGCTAACTATGGCTACACCTTC. Translated, it reads CASSPGFANYGYTF.